Listed below are T cell receptor beta chains from one sample, sequenced in a study of blood T cells in healthy people across ages. TCRdb called the 5' RACE reads again in MiXCR, with one record for every CDR3 protein. The table shows fewer than 2,000,000 distinct CDR3 sequences, with roughly 43% occurring only once. Sequencing input: blood. These TCRs come from a human donor in good health. The CDR3 runs from the conserved cysteine through the conserved F or W. The D gene is left open where the match is weak. Clone size appears in some rows only: once, few, many, or a class for an expanded clone.

CDR3	DNA	J	D	V	size
CASSLVVGVYEQYF	TGTGCCAGCAGCTTAGTTGTAGGGGTCTACGAGCAGTACTTC	TRBJ2-7	-	TRBV7-9	-
CSVATWDRAPYEQYF	TGCAGCGTTGCCACGTGGGACAGGGCTCCCTACGAGCAGTACTTC	TRBJ2-7	TRBD1	TRBV29-1	few
CASSESFVSGELFF	TGTGCCAGCAGTGAGAGCTTCGTAAGCGGGGAGCTGTTTTTT	TRBJ2-2	-	TRBV6-1	-
CASSTGTGGDEQFF	TGTGCCAGCAGCACCGGGACAGGGGGCGATGAGCAGTTCTTC	TRBJ2-1	TRBD1	TRBV5-5	few
CASRAGTGNYNEQFF	TGTGCCAGCAGGGCCGGGACAGGGAACTACAATGAGCAGTTCTTC	TRBJ2-1	TRBD1	TRBV12-3/TRBV12-4	-
CSVSRGQGGETQYF	TGCAGCGTCAGCAGGGGACAGGGGGGAGAGACCCAGTACTTC	TRBJ2-5	TRBD1	TRBV29-1	few
CASTQGPRGSYEQYF	TGTGCCAGCACCCAGGGTCCCCGAGGTTCCTACGAGCAGTACTTC	TRBJ2-7	-	TRBV6-2/TRBV6-3	-
CVPFTSVRGGESTDTQYF	TGTGTCCCGTTTACTTCCGTAAGGGGCGGGGAAAGCACAGATACGCAGTATTTT	TRBJ2-3	-	TRBV6-1	few
CASSQTPGSANVNEQFF	TGCGCCAGCAGCCAGACCCCGGGTAGCGCAAACGTCAATGAGCAGTTCTTC	TRBJ2-1	-	TRBV4-3	-
CASGYGTSAGGYTF	TGTGCCAGCGGTTACGGGACTTCGGCGGGGGGCTACACCTTC	TRBJ1-2	-	TRBV6-5	-
CASSGWVGFEAFF	TGTGCCAGCAGTGGTTGGGTGGGGTTTGAAGCTTTCTTT	TRBJ1-1	-	TRBV25-1	-
CSVPGGDTQYF	TGCAGCGTCCCGGGGGGAGATACGCAGTATTTT	TRBJ2-3	TRBD2	TRBV29-1	few
CASSYRASGGADTQYF	TGTGCCAGCAGTTACCGGGCTAGCGGGGGGGCAGATACGCAGTATTTT	TRBJ2-3	TRBD2	TRBV6-6	-
CASSGGRYNYEQYF	TGTGCCAGCAGTGGGGGACGTTACAACTACGAGCAGTACTTC	TRBJ2-7	-	TRBV27	-
CSASRGDYEQYF	TGCAGTGCTTCCCGTGGGGACTACGAGCAGTACTTC	TRBJ2-7	-	TRBV20-1	few
CASSRQRDRGLNTEAFF	TGTGCCAGCAGCAGGCAGAGGGACAGGGGGCTGAACACTGAAGCTTTCTTT	TRBJ1-1	TRBD1	TRBV5-6	-
CASSSWPPPDTQYF	TGTGCCAGCAGTTCTTGGCCCCCCCCCGATACGCAGTATTTT	TRBJ2-3	-	TRBV6-2/TRBV6-3	-
CASSLDGNIQYF	TGTGCCAGCAGCTTAGATGGGAACATTCAGTACTTC	TRBJ2-4	-	TRBV11-2	-
CASRDRDFAYEQYF	TGCGCCAGCAGGGACCGGGACTTTGCCTACGAGCAGTACTTC	TRBJ2-7	-	TRBV5-1	-
CSVAPRVGNTEAFF	TGCAGCGTTGCCCCCAGGGTTGGGAACACTGAAGCTTTCTTT	TRBJ1-1	-	TRBV29-1	-
CASSLVGANEAFF	TGTGCCAGCAGCTTAGTTGGCGCAAATGAAGCTTTCTTT	TRBJ1-1	-	TRBV7-9	-
CASSQEGGRNSPLHF	TGCGCCAGCAGCCAAGAGGGGGGCCGGAATTCACCCCTCCACTTT	TRBJ1-6	-	TRBV4-3	-
CASSVDQTTQYF	TGTGCCAGCAGCGTAGATCAAACAACGCAGTATTTT	TRBJ2-3	-	TRBV9	-
CASSLQTLYQETQYF	TGTGCCAGCAGTCTTCAAACCCTTTACCAAGAGACCCAGTACTTC	TRBJ2-5	-	TRBV11-3	-
CAISEPRGTRNTEAFF	TGTGCCATCAGTGAGCCACGAGGGACGAGGAACACTGAAGCTTTCTTT	TRBJ1-1	-	TRBV10-3	-
CSARRTGSYGYTF	TGCAGTGCTAGACGGACAGGGAGCTATGGCTACACCTTC	TRBJ1-2	TRBD1	TRBV20-1	-
CASSQDRETHNEQFF	TGTGCCAGCAGCCAGGACAGGGAGACCCACAATGAGCAGTTCTTC	TRBJ2-1	TRBD1	TRBV3-1	few
CASSSELGAHNEKLFF	TGTGCCAGCAGTTCCGAGCTAGGGGCCCATAATGAAAAACTGTTTTTT	TRBJ1-4	-	TRBV27	-
CSAPLLTEAFF	TGCAGTGCGCCTCTTCTCACTGAAGCTTTCTTT	TRBJ1-1	-	TRBV20-1	-
CSARDVLGTEAFF	TGCAGTGCTAGAGATGTGCTGGGGACTGAAGCTTTCTTT	TRBJ1-1	-	TRBV20-1	-
CASSDGKGYTF	TGCGCCAGCTCTGACGGGAAGGGCTACACCTTC	TRBJ1-2	-	TRBV4-1	-
CASSLEPGQGGTEAFF	TGTGCCAGCAGCTTAGAACCGGGACAGGGGGGCACTGAAGCTTTCTTT	TRBJ1-1	TRBD1	TRBV7-6	-
CASSQDPYGPNTEAFF	TGCGCCAGCAGCCAAGATCCCTACGGGCCCAACACTGAAGCTTTCTTT	TRBJ1-1	-	TRBV4-3	few
CASGLGDSTPQETQYF	TGTGCTAGTGGTTTGGGGGACAGTACACCTCAAGAGACCCAGTACTTC	TRBJ2-5	TRBD1	TRBV12-5	few
CASSQDSTYTEAFF	TGTGCCAGCAGCCAAGACTCTACTTACACTGAAGCTTTCTTT	TRBJ1-1	-	TRBV14	-
CASSQGPTGDTEAFF	TGTGCCAGCAGCCAAGGGCCGACAGGGGACACTGAAGCTTTCTTT	TRBJ1-1	TRBD1	TRBV4-2	few
CASSPPAANYGYTF	TGCGCCAGCAGCCCACCGGCAGCTAACTATGGCTACACCTTC	TRBJ1-2	-	TRBV5-1	-
CASSYISQGNEQFF	TGTGCCAGCAGTTACATATCCCAGGGTAATGAGCAGTTCTTC	TRBJ2-1	-	TRBV6-6	-
CASSAKQGHEQFF	TGTGCCAGCAGCGCCAAACAGGGGCACGAGCAGTTCTTC	TRBJ2-1	TRBD1	TRBV7-7	-
CASSFMTGEAFF	TGTGCCAGCAGTTTTATGACCGGAGAAGCTTTCTTT	TRBJ1-1	-	TRBV2	many
CASSLSSGGAKETQYF	TGCGCCAGCAGCCTTTCTAGCGGGGGGGCCAAAGAGACCCAGTACTTC	TRBJ2-5	TRBD2	TRBV4-1	-